The source of this TCR beta chain is a study of T cells after yellow fever vaccination. Study conclusions and caveats: Among all clonotypes, a small share was observed in both CD4 and CD8 compartments. High-abundance clonotypes from the bulk population could contaminate FACS-sorted repertoires. Most clones from primary vaccination resurfaced after the booster (96% CD4, over 75% CD8).

The sample holds many counts of this clonotype. Its antigen is unidentified. The germline V gene has CDR1 SGHTA and CDR2 FQGTGA. The CDR3 has 13 residues. Trimming took 2 bases from V and 6 from J; bases not matched to a gene: 4. TCRdb independently ran MiXCR on the 5' RACE reads; one entry per CDR3 protein. The data contain 200,000 to 300,000 distinct CDR3 sequences, 6.7% of them singletons. This sequence joins TRBV7-3 and TRBJ2-7; TRBD2 matches 7 bases. Sequenced material: CD4+ T cells sorted from PBMCs, taken on the day of the yellow fever booster vaccination. This TCR came from a young man who received the YFV17D yellow fever vaccine. In DNA, the CDR3 is TGTGCCAGCAGCTTAGGCGGGGAGGGCGAGCAGTACTTC. Protein product: CASSLGGEGEQYF.